By its share, the clone carrying this T cell receptor (beta chain) is medium-sized. TCR beta rearrangements were amplified from peripheral blood genomic DNA. This entry comes from a study of T cell repertoires in aging, cancer and after chemotherapy. The length of the CDR3 is 13 residues. Germline V gene lookup returns CDR1 LNHNV and CDR2 YYDKDF (reference sequence). Between the trimmed V and J ends, which lost 3 bases and 8 bases, there was a span of 11 bases. A mixed TRB-A/B primer pool amplified rearranged TRB by multiplex touch-down PCR. TCRdb passed the multiplex PCR reads through MiXCR, listing each CDR3 protein once. The data contain roughly 2,000 distinct CDR3 sequences, 28% of them seen just once; the ten biggest clones take up approximately 35%.

The chain is built from TRBV15 and TRBJ2-1; D unclear. This TCR derives from a human donor in good health. Sequencing input: blood. CDR3 amino acids: CATSSDDEYEQFF. CDR3 coding DNA: TGTGCCACCAGCAGTGATGATGAGTATGAGCAGTTCTTC.